The 8 T cell receptor beta chains below were found in one sample sequenced in a study of T cells in Graves' hyperthyroidism and ophthalmopathy. Researchers took RNA transcripts and amplified the TCR beta CDR3 regions from them. The TCR CDR3 first-round RT-PCR relied on the HTBI primer set. Each CDR3 protein gets one entry after TCRdb re-called the multiplex PCR reads with MiXCR. This sample carries about 350,000 distinct CDR3 sequences, roughly 20% of them seen once, and the ten largest clones take roughly 16%. Sequenced: blood. These receptor sequences come from a woman between 35 and 50 years old with Graves' ophthalmopathy.

This clonotype was counted ten times or more. This chain links TRBV6-8 with TRBJ2-5; D unresolved. Trimming shortened V by 6 bases and J by 5 bases, and 22 bases separated the two germline ends. The CDR3 spans 16 residues. The germline CDR1 and CDR2 sequences are MNHGY and SAAAGT. Here the CDR3 DNA reads TGTGCCAGCAGCCCCTATCGGCTTTCCCCCGGGGAGACCCAGTACTTC. This codes for CASSPYRLSPGETQYF.

This clonotype was recorded many times. This chain joins TRBV5-1 and TRBJ2-5; a weak D match, TRBD2 (7 bases). Trimming cost V 0 bases and J 5 bases, with 17 bases left between them. This CDR3 region has 16 residues. Germline V gene lookup returns CDR1 SGHRS and CDR2 YFSETQ. In DNA, the CDR3 is TGCGCCAGCAGCTTGGCGGGGGGCAGAGAGTGGGAGACCCAGTACTTC. Translating it yields CASSLAGGREWETQYF.

This clonotype occurred many times. This chain uses TRBV10-2 with TRBJ2-7; a possible D gene is TRBD2 (5 bases). Germline CDR1 is WSHSY and CDR2 is SAAADI. This CDR3 has 15 residues. Trimming stripped 0 bases from V and 3 bases from J, with 12 bases between. CDR3 sequence (DNA): TGCGCCAGCAGTGAGTCGGGCAGACTACTCTACGAGCAGTACTTC. Its protein is CASSESGRLLYEQYF.

In this sample, this clonotype turned up many times. The chain joins TRBV6-5 to TRBJ1-5; 7 bases agree with TRBD1. The CDR3 runs to 14 residues. In germline, CDR1 is MNHEY, CDR2 SVGAGI. V trimming: 5 bases; J trimming: 4 bases; junction bases outside the gene matches: 5. Here the CDR3 reads CASSNRGQNQPQHF. In DNA, the CDR3 is TGTGCCAGCAGTAACCGGGGACAGAATCAGCCCCAGCATTTT.

This clonotype was counted at least ten times. The chain combines TRBV12-3 or TRBV12-4 with TRBJ1-5; TRBD1 is a possible D gene (5 bases). The CDR3 runs to 14 residues. Trimming removed 5 bases at V and 3 bases at J, with 11 bases between. The CDR3 loop is CASSDDRFNQPQHF. For the CDR3, the DNA is TGTGCCAGCAGTGATGACAGATTCAATCAGCCCCAGCATTTT.

This clonotype was detected ten times or more. The chain is built from TRBV12-5 and TRBJ1-1, with 9 bases aligning to TRBD1. Losses at the gene ends were 5 bases for V and 1 base for J; bases not matched to a gene: 5. The CDR3 has 15 amino acids. Per the germline V gene, CDR1 is LGHNT and CDR2 is FRNRAP. In DNA form, the CDR3 reads TGTGCTAGTGGTCCCCGGACAGGGGAGAACACTGAAGCTTTCTTT. This translates into CASGPRTGENTEAFF.

At least ten counts were recorded for this clonotype. The chain joins TRBV30 to TRBJ1-1, with D perhaps TRBD1 (5 bases). This CDR3 contains 12 residues. The V gene lost 3 bases and the J gene lost 4 bases, with 9 bases spanning the gap. Germline loops: CDR1 GTSNPN, CDR2 SVGIG (reference sequence). This CDR3 is CAWSLGGTEAFF. The CDR3 region has the DNA TGTGCCTGGAGCCTCGGGGGCACTGAAGCTTTCTTT.

This clonotype was seen repeatedly, ten times or more. CDR3 region: CASSFTGTGTYEQYF. The CDR3, as DNA: TGTGCCAGCAGCTTCACCGGGACAGGGACCTACGAGCAGTACTTC. The chain links TRBV5-6 to TRBJ2-7; 9 bases fit TRBD1. V was pared by 2 bases and J by 2 bases, with 5 bases of the junction left unmatched. CDR3 length equals 15 residues. Germline loops: CDR1 SGHDT, CDR2 YYEEEE.